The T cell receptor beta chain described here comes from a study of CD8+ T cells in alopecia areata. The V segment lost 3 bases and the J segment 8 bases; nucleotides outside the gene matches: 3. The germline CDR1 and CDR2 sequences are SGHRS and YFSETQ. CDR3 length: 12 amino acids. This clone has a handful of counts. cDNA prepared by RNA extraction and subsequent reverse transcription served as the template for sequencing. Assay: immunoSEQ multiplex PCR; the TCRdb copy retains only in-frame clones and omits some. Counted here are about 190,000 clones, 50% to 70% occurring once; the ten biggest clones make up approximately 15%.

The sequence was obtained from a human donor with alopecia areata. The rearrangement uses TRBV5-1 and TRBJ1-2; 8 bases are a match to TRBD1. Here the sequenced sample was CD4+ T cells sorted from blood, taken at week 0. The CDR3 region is CASSSGTGGYTF. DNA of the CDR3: TGCGCCAGCAGCTCCGGGACAGGCGGCTACACCTTC.